Shown below are 25 T cell receptor beta chains from a single sample sequenced in a study of T-cell reconstitution after alpha-beta-depleted transplantation in children. Preparation of the TCRbeta library was carried out with unique molecular identifiers. TCRdb called the PCR reads again in MiXCR, with one record for every CDR3 protein. Among some 440,000 distinct CDR3 sequences listed, under 20% were seen once. Sequenced material: PBMCs, mostly from graft donor cells, taken 360 days after TCRalphabeta/CD19-depleted stem cell transplant. These receptors all come from a boy younger than two who had a stem cell transplant for Wiskott-Aldrich syndrome, so the T cells may come from the graft donor.

This clonotype was counted many times. V gene TRBV29-1 combines with J gene TRBJ2-3, with a tentative D call TRBD1 (6 bases). Per the germline V gene, CDR1 is SQVTM and CDR2 is ANQGSEA. V lost 6 bases, J lost 1 base, and 8 bases lay in between. The CDR3 is 12 residues long. CDR3 loop: CSVAGGTDTQYF. CDR3 coding DNA: TGCAGCGTCGCAGGGGGCACAGATACGCAGTATTTT.

This clonotype was picked up a small number of times. This chain links TRBV2 with TRBJ2-3; the match to TRBD2 covers 8 bases. The V and J ends lost 10 bases and 0 bases, in that order; junction bases with no gene match: 3. The germline gives CDR1 SNHLY, CDR2 FYNNEI. The CDR3 is 13 residues long. The CDR3 DNA reads TGTGCCACCCGACTAGCGAGCACAGATACGCAGTATTTT. It specifies CATRLASTDTQYF.

This sequence joins TRBV4-2 and TRBJ2-1, with 8 bases that match TRBD2. The CDR3 is made up of 17 amino acids. Per germline, CDR1 LGHNA and CDR2 YNFKEQ. V shed 0 bases and J 0 bases; nucleotides not matched to a gene: 4. The CDR3 nucleotides are TGTGCCAGCAGCCAAGATAAGCGGGGGCTCTCCTACAATGAGCAGTTCTTC. This sequence encodes CASSQDKRGLSYNEQFF.

The V and J genes are TRBV5-1 and TRBJ2-5; TRBD2 aligns across 11 bases. This CDR3 spans 20 amino acids. Germline loops: CDR1 SGHRS, CDR2 YFSETQ. The ends lost 2 bases at V and 2 bases at J; junction bases unmatched: 17. The CDR3 region is CASSFYQGTSGGRQQETQYF. CDR3 coding DNA: TGCGCCAGCAGCTTCTACCAGGGGACTAGCGGAGGGAGACAACAAGAGACCCAGTACTTC.

V gene TRBV7-9 combines with J gene TRBJ2-5; D unclear. The CDR3 is 13 residues long. V was trimmed by 7 bases and J by 5 bases, leaving 14 bases between them. Germline assignment: CDR1 SEHNR and CDR2 FQNEAQ (reference sequence). The CDR3 reads CASTYLGSETQYF. The CDR3 coding sequence is TGTGCCAGCACTTATCTAGGGTCTGAGACCCAGTACTTC.

This clonotype was picked up a small number of times. V is TRBV10-3 and J is TRBJ2-5; 9 nucleotides line up with TRBD1. Germline CDR1 ENHRY, CDR2 SYGVKD. Trimming took 0 bases from V and 9 from J; bases not matched to a gene: 14. CDR3 length: 17 residues. The CDR3 DNA is TGTGCCATCAGTGAGTCGACAGGGGGGGCGCGAAGAGGGGCCCAGTACTTC. This translates into CAISESTGGARRGAQYF.

V gene TRBV4-1 combines with J gene TRBJ2-5; unclear D gene. Germline V gene sequence: CDR1 MGHRA, CDR2 YSYEKL. V lost 2 bases and J 5 bases, leaving 12 bases between the germline ends. The CDR3 sequence is 14 residues long. DNA of the CDR3: TGCGCCAGCAGCCAACCCCGGCAGTCGGAGACCCAGTACTTC. Amino acid sequence: CASSQPRQSETQYF.

The chain links TRBV5-1 to TRBJ1-6; TRBD1 agrees at 11 bases. CDR1 SGHRS and CDR2 YFSETQ come from the germline V gene. This CDR3 has 17 residues. Trimming took 4 bases from V and 7 from J; bases not matched to a gene: 10. The CDR3 loop reads CASSPHTGTGGNSPLHF. DNA of the CDR3: TGCGCCAGCAGCCCCCATACCGGGACAGGGGGGAATTCACCCCTCCACTTT.

This chain uses TRBV5-5 with TRBJ2-1; D is ambiguous. From germline, CDR1 is SGHKS and CDR2 YYEKEE (reference sequence). The CDR3 extends over 16 amino acids. V shed 4 bases and J shed 3 bases, with 17 bases lying between them. The CDR3 DNA reads TGTGCCAGCAGCCCCTTTTACCGGCAGTACTACAATGAGCAGTTCTTC. It specifies CASSPFYRQYYNEQFF.

The chain employs TRBV12-3 or TRBV12-4 and TRBJ2-1; D might be TRBD1 or TRBD2, each matching 5 bases. The CDR3 extends over 13 amino acids. V shed 5 bases and J shed 12 bases, with 17 bases lying between them. Here the CDR3 reads CASSTGPSLSQFF. CDR3 DNA sequence: TGTGCCAGCAGTACGGGACCTAGTCTTTCGCAGTTCTTC.

The chain couples TRBV29-1 to TRBJ1-2; the match to TRBD1 covers 7 bases. CDR1 is SQVTM, CDR2 ANQGSEA, per germline. This CDR3 contains 14 residues. J was trimmed by 0 bases and V by 6 bases; bases with no gene match: 7. CDR3 nucleotides: TGCAGCGTCGGCAGGACAGGAGCTAACTATGGCTACACCTTC. This encodes CSVGRTGANYGYTF.

This clonotype has only a few counts. A read error may produce the germline difference seen at one junction end. The V call is TRBV5-1, the J call TRBJ2-7; no firm D call. The CDR3 loop spans 17 amino acids. Germline V CDR1 and CDR2: SGHRS, YFSETQ. This CDR3 is CASRLGLIGYEVYEQYF. In DNA form, the CDR3 reads TGCGCCAGCAGGTTGGGCTTAATAGGCTACGAGGTCTACGAGCAGTACTTC.

This clonotype was detected only a few times. The chain couples TRBV28 to TRBJ2-7, with a possible D match to TRBD1 (6 bases). Germline V gives CDR1 MDHEN, CDR2 SYDVKM. The V and J ends lost 6 bases and 1 base respectively, with 16 bases between them. The CDR3 totals 15 residues. In nucleotides, the CDR3 is TGTGCCAGCAGCACCACAGGGTTTAGATCCTACGAGCAGTACTTC. Encoded protein: CASSTTGFRSYEQYF. The full variable domain, its missing parts supplied by reference TRBV28 and TRBJ2-7, is DVKVTQSSRYLVKRTGEKVFLECVQDMDHENMFWYRQDPGLGLRLIYFSYDVKMKEKGDIPEGYSVSREKKERFSLILESASTNQTSMYLCASSTTGFRSYEQYFGPGTRLTVT.

The chain employs TRBV12-3 or TRBV12-4 and TRBJ2-5; 11 bases fit TRBD2. CDR3 size: 15 residues. The ends lost 3 bases at V and 2 bases at J; junction bases unmatched: 2. CDR3 coding DNA: TGTGCCAGCAGTTTTCTAGCGGGAGGACAAGAGACCCAGTACTTC. Protein product: CASSFLAGGQETQYF.

This clonotype has just a few counts. The chain couples TRBV19 to TRBJ1-5; no firm D call. The germline CDR1 and CDR2 sequences are LNHDA and SQIVND (reference sequence). The CDR3 runs 13 residues. V dropped 8 bases and J dropped 3 bases, with 11 bases sitting between them. The CDR3 protein is CASGRVNNQPQHF. The CDR3 bases are TGTGCCAGTGGACGCGTAAACAATCAGCCCCAGCATTTT.

This clonotype was counted ten times or more. This chain links TRBV7-2 with TRBJ2-1; 7 bases agree with TRBD2. The ends lost 1 base at V and 2 bases at J; junction bases unmatched: 5. The germline V gene has CDR1 SGHTA and CDR2 FQGNSA. This CDR3 is built from 16 residues. The CDR3 bases are TGTGCCAGCAGCTTAGTCCCTAGCGGACCCTACAATGAGCAGTTCTTC. Its translation: CASSLVPSGPYNEQFF.

The chain recombines TRBV7-6 with TRBJ2-7; 7 positions agree with TRBD1. Germline CDR1 and CDR2: SGHVS and FNYEAQ. The CDR3 runs to 16 residues. Germline trimming cut 1 base from V and 4 bases from J; bases unmatched to any gene: 10. The CDR3 DNA is TGTGCCAGCAGCTTAGGTTTATACAGGGGCAGGTACGAGCAGTACTTC. It is translated as CASSLGLYRGRYEQYF.

This clonotype was recorded a few times. CDR3 protein: CASTNRANQPQHF. The DNA for the CDR3 is TGTGCCAGCACGAACAGGGCCAATCAGCCCCAGCATTTT. This chain joins TRBV12-3 or TRBV12-4 and TRBJ1-5, with D possibly matching TRBD1 (6 bases). This CDR3 is 13 amino acids long. V lost 7 bases to trimming and J lost 3 bases, with 10 bases between them.

This clonotype was observed a few times. The rearrangement uses TRBV20-1 and TRBJ2-7, with TRBD2 identical over 12 bases. Per the germline V gene, CDR1 is DFQATT and CDR2 is SNEGSKA (reference sequence). The trim removed 6 bases at V and 7 bases at J, leaving 16 bases unmatched. This CDR3 region has 16 residues. CDR3 DNA sequence: TGCAGTGCCCTCTTCGAGACTAGCGGGAGACTGAGGGAGCAGTACTTC. This codes for CSALFETSGRLREQYF.

This clonotype has more than one count but fewer than ten. The chain recombines TRBV5-1 with TRBJ2-7; 10 bases match TRBD1. This CDR3 region has 16 residues. CDR1 and CDR2 (germline): SGHRS, YFSETQ. After removal of 0 bases from V and 0 bases from J, the junction contained 3 bases not matched to a gene. The CDR3 spells CASSLGGQGSSYEQYF. CDR3 nucleotide sequence: TGCGCCAGCAGCTTGGGGGGACAGGGGAGCTCCTACGAGCAGTACTTC.

This chain connects TRBV5-1 to TRBJ2-1, with D maybe TRBD2 (5 bases). This CDR3 region has 14 residues. V lost 2 bases, J lost 7 bases, and 13 bases lay in between. Germline V gives CDR1 SGHRS, CDR2 YFSETQ. The chain's CDR3 is CASSFRPSGNEQFF. CDR3 in DNA: TGCGCCAGCAGCTTTCGACCCAGCGGTAATGAGCAGTTCTTC.

A word on this clonotype: The germline gene is not matched at one end of the junction; a read error may be the cause. The chain uses TRBV20-1 and TRBJ2-5; perhaps D is TRBD1 or TRBD2 (5 bases each). Germline CDR1 is DFQATT and CDR2 is SNEGSKA (reference sequence). The CDR3 runs 12 residues. CDR3 region: CSATGAQETEYF. In nucleotides, the CDR3 is TGCAGTGCTACCGGGGCACAAGAGACCGAGTACTTC.

This clonotype was seen a handful of times. This chain connects TRBV5-6 to TRBJ1-6; 7 nucleotides align to TRBD1. Trimming cost V 0 bases and J 7 bases; bases outside gene matches: 7. This CDR3 is 16 amino acids long. From germline, CDR1 is SGHDT and CDR2 YYEEEE. CDR3 nucleotides: TGTGCCAGCAGCTTGGCATCGGGGACAGACAATTCACCCCTCCACTTT. It yields the protein CASSLASGTDNSPLHF.

This chain connects TRBV10-1 to TRBJ2-2; 12 bases match TRBD2. The germline V gene encodes CDR1 WNHNN and CDR2 SYGVQD (reference sequence). Germline trimming cut 3 bases from V and 0 bases from J; bases unmatched to any gene: 5. The CDR3 is 18 residues long. For the CDR3, the DNA is TGCGCCAGCAGTGATGGTCTAGCGGGAGGGGCGAACACCGGGGAGCTGTTTTTT. It specifies CASSDGLAGGANTGELFF.

This clonotype was found a few times. The chain combines TRBV20-1 with TRBJ1-1, with D perhaps TRBD1 (5 bases). Trimming removed 5 bases at V and 0 bases at J, with 10 bases between. The germline V gene has CDR1 DFQATT and CDR2 SNEGSKA (reference sequence). The CDR3 length is 13 residues. CDR3 loop: CSAWGDLNTEAFF. CDR3 DNA: TGCAGTGCTTGGGGGGATTTGAACACTGAAGCTTTCTTT.